This is a list of T cell receptor beta chains from one sample in a study of graft-versus-host responses after intestinal transplantation. Sequencing was performed with immunoSEQ multiplex PCR; in TCRdb, only in-frame clones are kept and a portion is missing. The table lists under 150,000 clones, approximately 90% of them singletons, with roughly 0.2% in the top ten. These TCRs' antigens remain unknown. This specimen consisted of unstimulated CD4+ T cells sorted from spleen or lymph node cells, obtained before intestinal transplant. These receptors were taken from a human donor who received an intestinal transplant. CDR3s include the opening cysteine and the closing phenylalanine or tryptophan. The order of the fields is clone size, J gene, V gene, D gene, CDR3 DNA, CDR3 protein. The D gene is left open where the match is weak. Not all rows give a size; the values are once, few, many and, for expanded clones, a class.

>-|TRBJ2-7|TRBV5-6|-
TGTGCCAGCAGCTTTGGGAGCTCCTACGAGCAGTACTTC
CASSFGSSYEQYF
>-|TRBJ2-1|TRBV15|-
TGTGCCACCAGCAGAGATTTGAAGCGGGCGGCTTACAATGAGCAGTTCTTC
CATSRDLKRAAYNEQFF
>-|TRBJ2-1|TRBV11-3|TRBD2
TGTGCCAGCAGCTTAGATCCGGGAGGAAGCAATGAGCAGTTCTTC
CASSLDPGGSNEQFF
>-|TRBJ1-1|TRBV4-1|TRBD1
TGCGCCAGCAGCCGGCACTCGGGGGACAGGGGTTTGGACACTGAAGCTTTCTTT
CASSRHSGDRGLDTEAFF
>-|TRBJ2-3|TRBV6-1|TRBD1
TGTGCCAGCAGGCTAACAGGGGAAGATACGCAGTATTTT
CASRLTGEDTQYF
>-|TRBJ1-2|TRBV25-1|-
TGTGCCAGCAGCGATAACAGGATTAGCTATGGCTACACCTTC
CASSDNRISYGYTF
>few|TRBJ1-1|TRBV30|-
TGTGCCTGGAGCAGGGTGATAACTGAAGCTTTCTTT
CAWSRVITEAFF
>once|TRBJ2-3|TRBV6-6|-
TGTGCCAGCAGTTCGGGCAGGGCGCAGTATTTT
CASSSGRAQYF
>-|TRBJ1-5|TRBV7-9|-
TGTGCCAGCAGCCCTAGAGAGGGACAGCCCCAGCATTTT
CASSPREGQPQHF
>-|TRBJ2-4|TRBV2|-
TGTGCCAGCAGTGAACTATTGCGGGGAAAAGCCAAAAACATTCAGTACTTC
CASSELLRGKAKNIQYF
>few|TRBJ2-7|TRBV5-1|-
TGCGCCAGCAGCTTGGGCGCAGAGCAGGGCTACGAGCAGTACTTC
CASSLGAEQGYEQYF
>-|TRBJ2-5|TRBV9|-
TGTGCCAGCAGCGTAGAGGGCCGCGGGGAGACCCAGTACTTC
CASSVEGRGETQYF
>-|TRBJ1-1|TRBV7-9|-
TGTGCCAGCAGCTTACTTCCCGGACAGAGTTTACGGGGCACTGAAGCTTTCTTT
CASSLLPGQSLRGTEAFF
>-|TRBJ2-2|TRBV7-3|TRBD1
TGTGCCAGCAGCTTAACCGGGACAGCCACCGGGGAGCTGTTTTTT
CASSLTGTATGELFF
>-|TRBJ2-3|TRBV11-1|-
TGTGCCAGCAGCCTTAGCACAGATACGCAGTATTTT
CASSLSTDTQYF
>-|TRBJ2-7|TRBV5-1|TRBD1
TGCGCCAGCAGCCCCAGGACAGGGTGGTACGAGCAGTACTTC
CASSPRTGWYEQYF
>-|TRBJ1-3|TRBV7-9|-
TGTGCCAGCAGCTTATCCGGTGGCTCTGGAAACACCATATATTTT
CASSLSGGSGNTIYF
>few|TRBJ2-7|TRBV4-1|TRBD2
TGCGCCAGCAGCCGAGGACTAGCGGGGACCTACGAGCAGTACTTC
CASSRGLAGTYEQYF
>-|TRBJ1-5|TRBV19|-
TGTGCCAGTAGTATTCGGAATCAGCCCCAGCATTTT
CASSIRNQPQHF
>-|TRBJ2-2|TRBV19|TRBD2
TGTGCCAGTAGTATAGAGGGACTAGCGGGAGCGAACACCGGGGAGCTGTTTTTT
CASSIEGLAGANTGELFF
>-|TRBJ2-7|TRBV2|TRBD2
TGTGCCAGCAGCGGTGTTAGCGGGGGGGCAGGGGAGCAGTACTTC
CASSGVSGGAGEQYF
>-|TRBJ2-5|TRBV30|-
TGTGCCTGGAGTTTTAGGACTACCCAAGAGACCCAGTACTTC
CAWSFRTTQETQYF
>-|TRBJ2-7|TRBV11-2|-
TGTGCCAGCAGCGAGGTATGGCAGACCGTTTACTTC
CASSEVWQTVYF
>-|TRBJ2-7|TRBV7-8|-
TGTGCCAGCAGCGCCGCGGGCCCCTACGAGCAGTACTTC
CASSAAGPYEQYF
>-|TRBJ1-1|TRBV18|-
TGTGCCAGCTCACCAAGGGAAAGGGCAGGGAAGGACACTGAAGCTTTCTTT
CASSPRERAGKDTEAFF
>-|TRBJ2-2|TRBV5-4|TRBD2
TGTGCCAGCAGCCCCACCCCAGCGGGGGGGCCCACCGGGGAGCTGTTTTTT
CASSPTPAGGPTGELFF
>-|TRBJ1-6|TRBV6-5|-
TGTGCCAGCAGCCCCGGACAGAAGAATTCACCCCTCCACTTT
CASSPGQKNSPLHF
>-|TRBJ2-2|TRBV5-1|-
TGCGCCAGCAGCCCAAACAGGGATGAGAGCACCGGGGAGCTGTTTTTT
CASSPNRDESTGELFF
>-|TRBJ1-2|TRBV10-2|-
TGCGCCAGCAGTACTCTCGTCAATGGCTACACCTTC
CASSTLVNGYTF
>-|TRBJ1-1|TRBV18|-
TGTGCCAGCTCCCCCGGGACTGTGAACACTGAAGCTTTCTTT
CASSPGTVNTEAFF
>-|TRBJ2-2|TRBV27|TRBD2
TGTGCCAGCAGTTTCAGACTAGCGGGAGGGCGGAACACCGGGGAGCTGTTTTTT
CASSFRLAGGRNTGELFF
>-|TRBJ2-7|TRBV5-1|TRBD1
TGCGCCAGCAGCCGGACAGGTGTCCACGAGCAGTACTTC
CASSRTGVHEQYF
>-|TRBJ1-5|TRBV30|-
TGTGCCTGGAGCATGCGTAGCAATCAGCCCCAGCATTTT
CAWSMRSNQPQHF
>once|TRBJ2-3|TRBV2|-
TGTGCCAGCAGTCCTCGACTAGTCACAGATACGCAGTATTTT
CASSPRLVTDTQYF
>-|TRBJ2-5|TRBV5-8|-
TGTGCCAGCAGCTTGGGATGGACTTTTTCCCAAGAGACCCAGTACTTC
CASSLGWTFSQETQYF
>few|TRBJ1-1|TRBV29-1|-
TGCAGCGTTGACAGGTTTCCTAACACTGAAGCTTTCTTT
CSVDRFPNTEAFF
>-|TRBJ1-5|TRBV6-5|-
TGTGCCAGCAGTTACTCGAAAGGGGATCAGCCCCAGCATTTT
CASSYSKGDQPQHF
>-|TRBJ1-1|TRBV27|-
TGTGCCAGCAGTTTATACGGGGGATCTGGTTCGGCTTTCTTT
CASSLYGGSGSAFF
>-|TRBJ2-7|TRBV5-1|TRBD2
TGCGCCAGCAGCTTGGATGTGGGACTAGCGCGCGAGCAGTACTTC
CASSLDVGLAREQYF
>-|TRBJ2-7|TRBV6-1|TRBD2
TGTGCCAGCAGCTCAGGACTAGCGGGACTGGGGGAGCAGTACTTC
CASSSGLAGLGEQYF
>-|TRBJ2-3|TRBV5-1|-
TGCGCCAGCAGCTTATTGTCAGGGTTTCCAGATACGCAGTATTTT
CASSLLSGFPDTQYF
>once|TRBJ2-2|TRBV5-1|TRBD2
TGCGCCAGCACCTGGACTAGCGGGACGAACACCGGGGAGCTGTTTTTT
CASTWTSGTNTGELFF
>-|TRBJ2-7|TRBV7-9|-
TGTGCCAGCAGCTCCACCTCAGGGAAAACTAACGAGCAGTACTTC
CASSSTSGKTNEQYF
>-|TRBJ2-4|TRBV5-4|-
TGTGCCAGCAGCTTGGGGGGCGCCAAAAACATTCAGTACTTC
CASSLGGAKNIQYF
>-|TRBJ1-2|TRBV5-1|-
TGCGCCAGCGAGGATGTTTCGGGGAACTATGGCTACACCTTC
CASEDVSGNYGYTF
>-|TRBJ1-2|TRBV6-5|TRBD1
TGTGCCAGCAGTTACGACAGGGGGAGGGTGGGCTACACCTTC
CASSYDRGRVGYTF
>-|TRBJ2-7|TRBV28|-
TGTGCCAGCAGTTCGAGGGGGGGGTTACCCTACTACGAGCAGTACTTC
CASSSRGGLPYYEQYF
>-|TRBJ2-7|TRBV10-2|TRBD2
TGCGCCAGCAGTGATAGCGGGGGAAGCTCCTACGAGCAGTACTTC
CASSDSGGSSYEQYF
>-|TRBJ2-7|TRBV7-6|-
TGTGCCAGCGGATCCACAGGAGCCTACGAGCAGTACTTC
CASGSTGAYEQYF